Following are 12 T cell receptor beta chains from one sample sequenced in a study of T cells in Graves' hyperthyroidism and ophthalmopathy. TCR beta CDR3 region amplification was performed from RNA transcripts. The HTBI primer set served for first-round RT-PCR of the TCR CDR3. TCRdb re-derived calls from the multiplex PCR reads in MiXCR, one entry per CDR3 protein. Here the sample spans 550,000 to 600,000 distinct CDR3 sequences, around 14% being singletons. Sequencing was done on a sample of blood. Receptors originate from a woman younger than 30 with Graves' ophthalmopathy.

This clonotype has at least ten counts. The chain carries TRBV7-8 and TRBJ2-7, with 11 nucleotides matching TRBD2. The V segment lost 5 bases and the J segment 1 base; nucleotides outside the gene matches: 4. CDR3 length: 15 amino acids. Germline CDR1 is SGHVS and CDR2 is FQNEAQ. This chain's CDR3 is CASSTTSGISYEQYF. The DNA of the CDR3 is TGTGCCAGCAGCACGACTAGCGGGATTTCCTACGAGCAGTACTTC.

This clonotype appeared many times. This chain connects TRBV4-1 to TRBJ2-3; 11 positions agree with TRBD1. The CDR3 sequence is 16 residues long. Germline V gene sequence: CDR1 MGHRA, CDR2 YSYEKL. J gave up 4 bases and V 4 bases, and 7 bases lay outside the gene matches. CDR3 DNA sequence: TGCGCCAGCAGCCCCGGACCGGGACAGGGGGCAGATACGCAGTATTTT. It specifies CASSPGPGQGADTQYF.

This clonotype was recorded many times. The chain carries TRBV7-9 and TRBJ2-3, with TRBD2 matching 15 bases. The CDR3 is 16 amino acids. Trimming at V came to 7 bases and at J to 7 bases, leaving 9 bases not matched to a gene. From germline, CDR1 is SEHNR and CDR2 FQNEAQ (reference sequence). In DNA form, the CDR3 reads TGTGCCAGCACCCTCGGACTAGCGGGAGGGCCCAATACGCAGTATTTT. This codes for CASTLGLAGGPNTQYF.

This clonotype was seen ten or more times. The chain is built from TRBV5-1 and TRBJ2-1, with D possibly being TRBD1 (6 bases). This CDR3 contains 15 residues. Germline values: CDR1 SGHRS, CDR2 YFSETQ. Between the trimmed V and J ends, which lost 1 base and 7 bases, there was a span of 15 bases. For the CDR3, the DNA is TGCGCCAGCAGCTTGATAACAGGGAAACAGAATGAGCAGTTCTTC. Translating gives CASSLITGKQNEQFF.

This clonotype was recorded at least ten times. The chain is built from TRBV11-2 and TRBJ1-4; TRBD1 aligns across 9 bases. Germline CDR1 is SGHAT and CDR2 is FQNNGV. CDR3 length: 16 residues. V dropped 3 bases and J dropped 9; count of bases not matched to a gene: 11. In DNA, the CDR3 is TGTGCCAGCAGCTTCTCTGCCGGGACAGGGACGAAAAAACTGTTTTTT. It translates to CASSFSAGTGTKKLFF.

The chain recombines TRBV7-2 with TRBJ1-3; maybe TRBD1 (6 bases). This CDR3 spans 17 amino acids. The germline V gene has CDR1 SGHTA and CDR2 FQGNSA. V lost 5 bases and J 0 bases, leaving 17 bases between the germline ends. CDR3: CASSPRQATASGNTIYF. The CDR3 DNA reads TGTGCCAGCAGCCCTCGACAGGCGACAGCCTCTGGAAACACCATATATTTT.

This chain uses TRBV5-1 with TRBJ2-7; TRBD1 aligns across 7 bases. The germline V gene has CDR1 SGHRS and CDR2 YFSETQ. The CDR3 length is 14 residues. The trim removed 3 bases at V and 2 bases at J, leaving 5 bases unmatched. The CDR3 DNA reads as TGCGCCAGCAGCTCCAACAGGGGAGCCTACGAGCAGTACTTC. It translates to CASSSNRGAYEQYF.

The rearrangement links TRBV4-1 to TRBJ2-1, with 13 positions matching TRBD2. The CDR3 has 18 amino acids. The germline V gene has CDR1 MGHRA and CDR2 YSYEKL. V lost 2 bases, J lost 4 bases, and 8 bases stayed unmatched. In nucleotides, the CDR3 is TGCGCCAGCAGCCAAAGGATCTCACTAGCGGGAGGGTACAATGAGCAGTTCTTC. Protein sequence: CASSQRISLAGGYNEQFF.

Concerning this clonotype: Possible read error: a much larger clone is one base away. Without the conserved terminal phenylalanine or tryptophan, this CDR3 likely stems from a read error. The genes are TRBV9 and TRBJ2-1; 9 nucleotides align to TRBD2. Germline CDR1 SGDLS, CDR2 YYNGEE. This CDR3 region has 15 residues. J lost 5 bases, V lost 0 bases, and 3 bases had no gene match. The CDR3 bases are TGTGCCAGCAGCGTAGGCGGGAGGGCCGACAATGAGCAGTTCGTC. As protein: CASSVGGRADNEQFV.

The V and J genes are TRBV7-3 and TRBJ2-2; the D gene could be TRBD1 or TRBD2 (5 bases each). The germline CDR1 and CDR2 sequences are SGHTA and FQGTGA. The CDR3 covers 16 residues. Trimming stripped 0 bases from V and 5 bases from J, with 13 bases between. The CDR3 DNA sequence: TGTGCCAGCAGCTTAACGTCGAGGGGAGAGACCGGGGAGCTGTTTTTT. As protein: CASSLTSRGETGELFF. The full variable domain, in which reference TRBV7-3 and TRBJ2-2 provide the parts outside the CDR3, is GAGVSQTPSNKVTEKGKYVELRCDPISGHTALYWYRQSLGQGPEFLIYFQGTGAADDSGLPNDRFFAVRPEGSVSTLKIQRTERGDSAVYLCASSLTSRGETGELFFGEGSRLTVL.

The V and J genes are TRBV4-3 and TRBJ2-3, with 7 bases lining up with TRBD1. The junction had 3 bases not matched to a gene; V was cut back by 2 bases and J by 1 base. This CDR3 has 15 residues. Germline loops: CDR1 LGHNA, CDR2 YSLEER. CDR3 protein: CASSQIDRGTDTQYF. The DNA for the CDR3 is TGCGCCAGCAGCCAAATCGACAGGGGCACAGATACGCAGTATTTT.

This clonotype was seen ten or more times. This chain uses TRBV28 with TRBJ2-3; tentatively, D is TRBD2 (6 bases). Germline loops: CDR1 MDHEN, CDR2 SYDVKM. CDR3 size: 16 residues. Trimming removed 7 bases from V and 1 base from J, with 18 bases in between. The CDR3 DNA is TGTGCCAGCACCCCTTGGAGGGCGACTCGCACAGATACGCAGTATTTT. Protein: CASTPWRATRTDTQYF.